These 10 T cell receptor beta chains were all obtained from the same sample, sequenced in a study of blood T cell repertoires in COVID-19. Sequencing was performed with immunoSEQ multiplex PCR; in TCRdb, only in-frame clones are kept and a portion is missing. Here the sample spans more than 150,000 clones, around 87% being singletons. The sequenced sample consisted of peripheral blood. The receptors originated from a man aged 40-50 years with active or convalescent COVID-19.

The J gene is TRBJ1-2, the V gene TRBV28; TRBD1 agrees at 10 bases. CDR3 length equals 14 residues. The ends lost 6 bases at V and 2 bases at J; junction bases unmatched: 3. The V gene's germline CDR1 is MDHEN and CDR2 SYDVKM. The CDR3 nucleotides are TGTGCCAGCAGCTGGGGACAGGGGAACTATGGCTACACCTTC. Its protein product is CASSWGQGNYGYTF.

Written as DNA, the CDR3 is TGTGCCAGCAGCTTAAGTAGGACTCAGGCTTCCTACGAGCAGTACTTC. It encodes CASSLSRTQASYEQYF. J is TRBJ2-7 and V is TRBV7-9, with TRBD2 as a possible D gene (5 bases). The V end was cut by 2 bases, the J end by 1 base, with 15 bases between. This CDR3 spans 16 amino acids. CDR1 is SEHNR and CDR2 is FQNEAQ in the germline V gene (reference sequence).

The rearrangement joins TRBV5-1 to TRBJ2-3; 12 positions match TRBD2. The trim removed 0 bases at V and 2 bases at J, leaving 4 bases unmatched. Germline V gene lookup returns CDR1 SGHRS and CDR2 YFSETQ. The CDR3 is 17 residues long. The CDR3 spells CASSLGLAGDYTDTQYF. As DNA, the CDR3 is TGCGCCAGCAGCTTGGGACTAGCGGGGGATTACACAGATACGCAGTATTTT.

The rearrangement joins TRBV30 to TRBJ1-5; maybe TRBD1 (6 bases). V lost 3 bases, J lost 7 bases, and 16 bases lay in between. The CDR3 has 14 amino acids. The V gene's germline CDR1 is GTSNPN and CDR2 SVGIG (reference sequence). CDR3 nucleotides: TGTGCCTGGAGCCCCCTAGGGGGTAAACAGCCCCAGCATTTT. It encodes CAWSPLGGKQPQHF.

The chain recombines TRBV7-2 with TRBJ2-7, with TRBD2 matching over 10 bases. The V segment lost 3 bases and the J segment 3 bases; nucleotides outside the gene matches: 2. The CDR3 is 14 amino acids. Germline V gene data show CDR1 as SGHTA and CDR2 as FQGNSA. CDR3 loop: CASSFSGGGYEQYF. DNA of the CDR3: TGTGCCAGCAGCTTCAGCGGGGGGGGCTACGAGCAGTACTTC.

This clone came up many times. V and J are TRBV28 and TRBJ1-4, with unresolved D. V dropped 4 bases and J dropped 0 bases, with 12 bases sitting between them. Germline V gene lookup returns CDR1 MDHEN and CDR2 SYDVKM. The CDR3 extends over 16 amino acids. CDR3 in amino acids: CASSSPGESTNEKLFF. The CDR3 coding sequence is TGTGCCAGCAGTTCCCCCGGGGAGTCAACTAATGAAAAACTGTTTTTT. The full variable domain, completed using reference TRBV28 and TRBJ1-4, is DVKVTQSSRYLVKRTGEKVFLECVQDMDHENMFWYRQDPGLGLRLIYFSYDVKMKEKGDIPEGYSVSREKKERFSLILESASTNQTSMYLCASSSPGESTNEKLFFGSGTQLSVL.

The rearrangement links TRBV15 to TRBJ1-2; 11 nucleotides agree with TRBD1. V gave up 2 bases and J gave up 5 bases; unmatched junction bases: 7. Germline V gene sequence: CDR1 LNHNV, CDR2 YYDKDF (reference sequence). CDR3 size: 16 residues. In DNA form, the CDR3 reads TGTGCCACCAGCAGAAACCCGGGACAGGGGGGTTATGGCTACACCTTC. It specifies CATSRNPGQGGYGYTF.

The V call is TRBV7-2, the J call TRBJ2-7; weak D call: TRBD1 (6 bases). The length of the CDR3 is 12 residues. V was cut by 8 bases and J by 5 bases, with 13 bases left in between. Germline loops: CDR1 SGHTA, CDR2 FQGNSA. In DNA form, the CDR3 reads TGTGCCAGCTCCGTGAACAGGGACGAGCAGTACTTC. This gives the protein CASSVNRDEQYF.

The chain is built from TRBV3-1 (or the pseudogene TRBV3-2) and TRBJ2-7; 7 bases line up with TRBD1. V shed 1 base, J shed 6 bases, and the junction held 6 bases outside the gene matches. The CDR3 extends over 14 amino acids. Germline-derived CDR1 and CDR2 are LGHDT and YNNKEL (reference sequence). CDR3 residues: CASSQADREREQYF. CDR3 DNA sequence: TGTGCCAGCAGCCAAGCTGACAGGGAACGCGAGCAGTACTTC.

The chain recombines TRBV6-4 with TRBJ1-6; maybe TRBD1 (5 bases). Trimming left V 6 bases short and J 0 bases short, with 12 bases between. The CDR3 contains 16 residues. Germline lookup yields CDR1 MRHNA and CDR2 SNTAGT. CDR3 loop: CASRIRQPSYNSPLHF. The CDR3 nucleotides read TGTGCCAGCAGGATAAGACAGCCCTCCTATAATTCACCCCTCCACTTT.